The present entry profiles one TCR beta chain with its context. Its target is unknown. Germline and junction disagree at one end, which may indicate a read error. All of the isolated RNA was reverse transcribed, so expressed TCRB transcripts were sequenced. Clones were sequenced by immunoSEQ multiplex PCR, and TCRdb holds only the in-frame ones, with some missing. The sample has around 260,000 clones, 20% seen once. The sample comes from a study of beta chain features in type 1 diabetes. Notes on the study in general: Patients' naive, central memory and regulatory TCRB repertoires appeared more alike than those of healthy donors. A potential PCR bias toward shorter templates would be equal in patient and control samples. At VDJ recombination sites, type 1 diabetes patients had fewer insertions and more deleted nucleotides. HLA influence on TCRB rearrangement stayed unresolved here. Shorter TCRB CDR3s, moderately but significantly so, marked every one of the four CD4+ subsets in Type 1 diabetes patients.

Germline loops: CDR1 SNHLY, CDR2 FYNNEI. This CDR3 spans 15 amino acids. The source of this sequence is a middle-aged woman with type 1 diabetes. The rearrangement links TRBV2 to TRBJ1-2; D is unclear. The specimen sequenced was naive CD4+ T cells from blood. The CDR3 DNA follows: TGTGCCAGCAGCGAAGACCGACAACTTAACTATGGCTACACCTTC. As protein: CASSEDRQLNYGYTF.